A selection of T cell receptor beta chains follows, all from one sample in a study of T cell repertoires in cytomegalovirus infection. Each CDR3 protein gets one entry after TCRdb re-called the reads with MiXCR. Of approximately 470,000 distinct CDR3 sequences detected, roughly 42% appear once; the ten largest clones hold about two fifths. Their cognate antigens are unknown. The specimen comprised cultured PBMCs, sampled from culture after CMV antigen stimulation. The receptors were gathered from a human donor in good health (CMV status not recorded). Some clones in this sample may be carry-over from other donors' samples. Each CDR3 is given with its conserved first and last residue. A D gene is named only where the DNA matches it firmly.

TRBV6-4 | . | CASSDNRGGRGKNIQYF
TRBV6-5 | . | CASSYRGAGVPGELFF
TRBV7-9 | TRBD1 | CASSRQGAVPNEQFF
TRBV6-1 | . | CASDLNTEAFF
TRBV6-2/TRBV6-3 | . | CASLLGQDSPLHF
TRBV6-1 | TRBD1 | CASRRRDRSYEQYF
TRBV11-3 | TRBD2 | CASSRSGRDLDTQYF
TRBV4-1 | . | CASSQFGGYEYNSPLHF
TRBV7-8 | . | CASSRHPGELFF
TRBV19 | . | CASSIDGWQPQHF
TRBV11-1 | . | CASSLHSRQETQYF
TRBV7-2 | . | CASSRPPPLSIETQYF
TRBV6-8 | . | CASYTIGSPLHF
TRBV7-2 | TRBD2 | CASSIRTSGGISLPADTQYF
TRBV6-1 | . | CATQYYRDSQETQYF
TRBV7-2 | . | CASSLATAGANVLTF
TRBV4-1 | . | CASSQDGRNYGYTF
TRBV12-3/TRBV12-4 | TRBD2 | CASSVSVLAGGLDNEQFF
TRBV5-1 | . | CASSLEPGAPTLTF
TRBV7-2 | . | CASSPAVADYEQYF
TRBV27 | . | CASSLQGLGTQYF
TRBV10-3 | TRBD1 | CAISVVDRESGEQFF
TRBV7-6 | . | CASSLGETYEQYF
TRBV12-3/TRBV12-4 | . | CASSPTEANYGYTF
TRBV4-1 | TRBD2 | CASSQGPGSAGVADTQYF
TRBV20-1 | TRBD2 | CGGTSWETQYF
TRBV12-3/TRBV12-4 | . | CASSERGRTGPNEQFF
TRBV29-1 | . | CSVRGSLGEQFF